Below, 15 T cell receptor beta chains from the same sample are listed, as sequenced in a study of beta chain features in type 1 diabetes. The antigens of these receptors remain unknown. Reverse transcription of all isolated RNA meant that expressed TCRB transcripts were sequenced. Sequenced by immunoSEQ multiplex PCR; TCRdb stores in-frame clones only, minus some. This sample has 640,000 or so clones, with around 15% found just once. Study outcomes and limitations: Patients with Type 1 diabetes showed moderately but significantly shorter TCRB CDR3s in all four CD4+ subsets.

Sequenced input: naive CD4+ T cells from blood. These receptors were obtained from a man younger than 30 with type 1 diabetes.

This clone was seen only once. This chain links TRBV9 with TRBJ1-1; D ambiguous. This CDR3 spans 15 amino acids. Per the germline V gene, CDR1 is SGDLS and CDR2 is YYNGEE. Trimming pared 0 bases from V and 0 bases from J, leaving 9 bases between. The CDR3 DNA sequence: TGTGCCAGCAGCGTAGATGCAGTACTGAACACTGAAGCTTTCTTT. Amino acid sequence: CASSVDAVLNTEAFF.

CDR3: CSATGQETQYF. The CDR3 DNA follows: TGCAGTGCTACCGGGCAAGAGACCCAGTACTTC. The chain uses TRBV20-1 and TRBJ2-5; no clear D. This CDR3 comprises 11 residues. Germline CDR1 is DFQATT and CDR2 is SNEGSKA (reference sequence). Trimming left V 4 bases short and J 2 bases short, with 5 bases between.

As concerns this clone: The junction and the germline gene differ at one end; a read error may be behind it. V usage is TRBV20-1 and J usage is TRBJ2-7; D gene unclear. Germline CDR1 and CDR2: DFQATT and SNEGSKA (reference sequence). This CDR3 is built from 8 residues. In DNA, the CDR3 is TGCAGTGCTCGGTTAAGGGACTTC. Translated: CSARLRDF.

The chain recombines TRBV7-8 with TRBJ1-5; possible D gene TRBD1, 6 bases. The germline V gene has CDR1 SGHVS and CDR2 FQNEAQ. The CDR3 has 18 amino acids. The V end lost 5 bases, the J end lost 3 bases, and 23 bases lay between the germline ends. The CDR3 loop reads CASSPRGRGGFINQPQHF. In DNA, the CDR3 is TGTGCCAGCAGCCCCCGAGGCAGGGGCGGCTTCATCAATCAGCCCCAGCATTTT.

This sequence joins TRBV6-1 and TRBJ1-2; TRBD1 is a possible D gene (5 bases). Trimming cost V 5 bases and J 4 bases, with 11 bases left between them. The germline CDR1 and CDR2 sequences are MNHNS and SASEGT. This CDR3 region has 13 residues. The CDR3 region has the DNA TGTGCCAGCAGTCCCCCTGGGGGCTATGGCTACACCTTC. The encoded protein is CASSPPGGYGYTF.

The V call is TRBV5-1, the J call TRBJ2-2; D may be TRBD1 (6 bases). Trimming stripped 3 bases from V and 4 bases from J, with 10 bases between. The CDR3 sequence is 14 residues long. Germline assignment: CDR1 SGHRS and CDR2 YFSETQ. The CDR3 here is CASSSTGLTGELFF. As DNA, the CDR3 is TGCGCCAGCAGCTCCACAGGGCTCACCGGGGAGCTGTTTTTT. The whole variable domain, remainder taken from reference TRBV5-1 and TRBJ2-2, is KAGVTQTPRYLIKTRGQQVTLSCSPISGHRSVSWYQQTPGQGLQFLFEYFSETQRNKGNFPGRFSGRQFSNSRSEMNVSTLELGDSALYLCASSSTGLTGELFFGEGSRLTVL.

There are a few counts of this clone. The CDR3 loop is CSAISGTVFEAFF. The CDR3 DNA is TGCAGCGCTATCTCAGGGACGGTTTTTGAAGCTTTCTTT. This chain connects TRBV29-1 to TRBJ1-1, with D tentatively TRBD1 (5 bases). The V gene lost 7 bases and the J gene lost 7 bases, with 19 bases spanning the gap. CDR1 is SQVTM, CDR2 ANQGSEA, per germline. CDR3 length: 13 amino acids. Filled out from reference TRBV29-1 and TRBJ1-1, the complete variable domain reads SAVISQKPSRDICQRGTSLTIQCQVDSQVTMMFWYRQQPGQSLTLIATANQGSEATYESGFVIDKFPISRPNLTFSTLTVSNMSPEDSSIYLCSAISGTVFEAFFGQGTRLTVV.

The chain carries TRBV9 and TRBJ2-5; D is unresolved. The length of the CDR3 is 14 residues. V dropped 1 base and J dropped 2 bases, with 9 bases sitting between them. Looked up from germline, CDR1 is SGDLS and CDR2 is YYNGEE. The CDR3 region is CASSVSTAQETQYF. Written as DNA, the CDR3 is TGTGCCAGCAGCGTAAGTACTGCACAAGAGACCCAGTACTTC.

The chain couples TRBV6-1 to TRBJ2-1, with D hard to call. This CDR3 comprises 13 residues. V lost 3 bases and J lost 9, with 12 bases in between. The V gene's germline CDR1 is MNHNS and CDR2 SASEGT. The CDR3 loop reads CASSDTGLGEQFF. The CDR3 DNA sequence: TGTGCCAGCAGTGACACCGGATTGGGTGAGCAGTTCTTC.

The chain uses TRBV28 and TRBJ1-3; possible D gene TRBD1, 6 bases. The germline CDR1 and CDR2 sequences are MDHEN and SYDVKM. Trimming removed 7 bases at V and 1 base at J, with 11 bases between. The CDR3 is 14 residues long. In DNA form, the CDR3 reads TGTGCCAGCAACCTGGGACAATCTGGAAACACCATATATTTT. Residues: CASNLGQSGNTIYF.

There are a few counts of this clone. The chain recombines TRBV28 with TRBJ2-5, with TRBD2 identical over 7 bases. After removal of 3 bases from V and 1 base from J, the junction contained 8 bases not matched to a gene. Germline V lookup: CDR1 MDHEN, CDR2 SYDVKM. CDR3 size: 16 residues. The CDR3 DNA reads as TGTGCCAGCAGTTTTAGCGGGTTCCGTTTCCAAGAGACCCAGTACTTC. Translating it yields CASSFSGFRFQETQYF.

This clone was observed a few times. The DNA for the CDR3 is TGTGCCAGCAGCTTAGGGGTCGCAAGGACAGATACGCAGTATTTT. This gives the protein CASSLGVARTDTQYF. The chain employs TRBV7-2 and TRBJ2-3; no definite D call. V was trimmed by 1 base and J by 3 bases, leaving 11 bases between them. CDR1 SGHTA and CDR2 FQGNSA come from the germline V gene. The CDR3 is 15 amino acids.

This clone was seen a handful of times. The CDR3 loop is CASTSLGRTYNEQFF. CDR3 DNA sequence: TGTGCCAGCACCTCCCTAGGCCGTACATACAATGAGCAGTTCTTC. V and J are TRBV5-6 and TRBJ2-1; D is unresolved. Germline V gene lookup returns CDR1 SGHDT and CDR2 YYEEEE. V dropped 6 bases and J dropped 4 bases, with 17 bases sitting between them. The CDR3 covers 15 residues.

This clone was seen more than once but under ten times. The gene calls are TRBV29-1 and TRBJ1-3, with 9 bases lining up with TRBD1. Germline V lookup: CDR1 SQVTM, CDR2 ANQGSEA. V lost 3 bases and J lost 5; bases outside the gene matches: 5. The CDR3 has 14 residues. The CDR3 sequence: CSVEPGQGRNTIYF. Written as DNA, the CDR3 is TGCAGCGTTGAGCCGGGACAGGGAAGAAACACCATATATTTT.

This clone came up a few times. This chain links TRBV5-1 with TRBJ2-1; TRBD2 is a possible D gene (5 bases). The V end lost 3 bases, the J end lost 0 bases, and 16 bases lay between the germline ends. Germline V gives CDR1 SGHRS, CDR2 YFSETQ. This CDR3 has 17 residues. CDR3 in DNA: TGCGCCAGCAGCTCCGGATATGTTGGGAGCTCCTACAATGAGCAGTTCTTC. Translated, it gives CASSSGYVGSSYNEQFF.